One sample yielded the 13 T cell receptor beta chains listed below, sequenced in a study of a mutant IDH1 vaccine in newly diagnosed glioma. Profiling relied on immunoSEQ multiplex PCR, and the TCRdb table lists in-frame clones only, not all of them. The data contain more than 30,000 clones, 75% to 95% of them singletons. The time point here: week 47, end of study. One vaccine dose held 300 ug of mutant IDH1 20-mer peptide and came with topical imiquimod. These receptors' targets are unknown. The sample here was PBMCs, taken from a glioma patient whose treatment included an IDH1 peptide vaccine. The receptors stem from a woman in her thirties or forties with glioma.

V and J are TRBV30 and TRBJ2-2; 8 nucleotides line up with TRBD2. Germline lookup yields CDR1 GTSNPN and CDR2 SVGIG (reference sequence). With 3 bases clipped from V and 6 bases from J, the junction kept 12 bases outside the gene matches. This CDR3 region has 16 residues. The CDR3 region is CAWREPGLVSAGELFF. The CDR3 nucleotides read TGTGCCTGGAGGGAACCGGGACTAGTCTCAGCCGGGGAGCTGTTTTTT. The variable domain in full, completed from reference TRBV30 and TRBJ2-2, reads SQTIHQWPATLVQPVGSPLSLECTVEGTSNPNLYWYRQAAGRGLQLLFYSVGIGQISSEVPQNLSASRPQDRQFILSSKKLLLSDSGFYLCAWREPGLVSAGELFFGEGSRLTVL.

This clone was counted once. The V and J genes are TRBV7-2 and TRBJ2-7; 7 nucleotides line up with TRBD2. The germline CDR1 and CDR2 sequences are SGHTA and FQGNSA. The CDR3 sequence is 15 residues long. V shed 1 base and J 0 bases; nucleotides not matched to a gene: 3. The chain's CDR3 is CASSLGRLASYEQYF. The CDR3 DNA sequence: TGTGCCAGCAGCTTAGGGAGACTAGCCTCCTACGAGCAGTACTTC.

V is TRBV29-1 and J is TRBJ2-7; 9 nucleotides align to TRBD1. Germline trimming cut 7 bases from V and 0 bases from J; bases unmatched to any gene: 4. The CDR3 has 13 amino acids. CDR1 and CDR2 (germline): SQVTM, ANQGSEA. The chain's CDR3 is CSAGTGSSYEQYF. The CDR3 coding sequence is TGCAGCGCCGGGACAGGGAGCTCCTACGAGCAGTACTTC.

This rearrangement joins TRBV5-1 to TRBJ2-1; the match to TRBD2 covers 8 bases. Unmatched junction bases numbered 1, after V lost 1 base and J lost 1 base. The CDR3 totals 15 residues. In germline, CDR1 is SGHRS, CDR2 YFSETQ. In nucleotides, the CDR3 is TGCGCCAGCAGCTTGACTAGCGGATCCTACAATGAGCAGTTCTTC. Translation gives CASSLTSGSYNEQFF. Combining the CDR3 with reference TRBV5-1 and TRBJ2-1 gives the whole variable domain KAGVTQTPRYLIKTRGQQVTLSCSPISGHRSVSWYQQTPGQGLQFLFEYFSETQRNKGNFPGRFSGRQFSNSRSEMNVSTLELGDSALYLCASSLTSGSYNEQFFGPGTRLTVL.

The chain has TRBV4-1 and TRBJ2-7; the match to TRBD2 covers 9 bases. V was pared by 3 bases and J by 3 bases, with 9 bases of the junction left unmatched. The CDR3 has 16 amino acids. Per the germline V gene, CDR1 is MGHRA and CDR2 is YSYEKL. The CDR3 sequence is CASSHGASGDVYEQYF. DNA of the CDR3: TGCGCCAGCAGCCATGGGGCTAGCGGGGATGTCTACGAGCAGTACTTC.

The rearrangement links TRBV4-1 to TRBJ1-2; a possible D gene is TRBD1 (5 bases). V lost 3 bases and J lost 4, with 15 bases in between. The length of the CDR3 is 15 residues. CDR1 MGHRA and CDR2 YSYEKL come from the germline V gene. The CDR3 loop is CASSQIVDRRYGYTF. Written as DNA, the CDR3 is TGCGCCAGCAGCCAGATCGTTGACAGACGCTATGGCTACACCTTC.

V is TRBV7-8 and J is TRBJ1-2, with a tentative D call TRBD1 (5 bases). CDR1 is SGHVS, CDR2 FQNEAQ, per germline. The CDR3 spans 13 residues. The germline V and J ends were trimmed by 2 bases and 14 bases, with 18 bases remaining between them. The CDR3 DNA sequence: TGTGCCAGCAGCTTACGGTGGCCAGGGTCTTTTACCTTC. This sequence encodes CASSLRWPGSFTF.

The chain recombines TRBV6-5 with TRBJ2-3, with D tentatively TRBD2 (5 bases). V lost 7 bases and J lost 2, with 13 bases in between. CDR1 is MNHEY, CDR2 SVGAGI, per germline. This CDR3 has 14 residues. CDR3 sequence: CASKDWRYTDTQYF. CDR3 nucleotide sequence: TGTGCCAGCAAGGACTGGCGGTACACAGATACGCAGTATTTT.

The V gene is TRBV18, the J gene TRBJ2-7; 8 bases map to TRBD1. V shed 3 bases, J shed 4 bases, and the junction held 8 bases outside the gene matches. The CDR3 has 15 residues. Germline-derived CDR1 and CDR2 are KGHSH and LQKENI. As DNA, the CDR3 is TGTGCCAGCTCACCCCAGGCAGGGGGCCAGTACGAGCAGTACTTC. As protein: CASSPQAGGQYEQYF.

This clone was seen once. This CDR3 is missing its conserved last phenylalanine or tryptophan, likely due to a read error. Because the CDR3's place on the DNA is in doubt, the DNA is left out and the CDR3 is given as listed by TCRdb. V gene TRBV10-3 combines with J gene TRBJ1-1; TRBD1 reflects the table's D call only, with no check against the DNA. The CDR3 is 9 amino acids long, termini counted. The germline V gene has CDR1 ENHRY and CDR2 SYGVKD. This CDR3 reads CAILAGGGR.

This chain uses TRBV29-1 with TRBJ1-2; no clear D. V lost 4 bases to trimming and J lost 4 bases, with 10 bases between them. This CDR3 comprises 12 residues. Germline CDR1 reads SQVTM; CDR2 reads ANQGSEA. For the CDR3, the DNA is TGCAGCGTTGGCTCCCGGACCTATGGCTACACCTTC. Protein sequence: CSVGSRTYGYTF.

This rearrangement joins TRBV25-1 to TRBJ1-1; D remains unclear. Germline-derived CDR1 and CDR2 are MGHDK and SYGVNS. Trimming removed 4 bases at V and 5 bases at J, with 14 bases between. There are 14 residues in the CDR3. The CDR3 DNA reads TGTGCCAGCAGTGGCACTGTGGGAGATACTGAAGCTTTCTTT. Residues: CASSGTVGDTEAFF.

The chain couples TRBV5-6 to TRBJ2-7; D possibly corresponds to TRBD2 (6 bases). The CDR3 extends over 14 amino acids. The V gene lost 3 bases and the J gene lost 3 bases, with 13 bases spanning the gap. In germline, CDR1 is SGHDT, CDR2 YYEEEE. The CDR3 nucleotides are TGTGCCAGCAGCTGGCGGGACGGAGACTACGAGCAGTACTTC. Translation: CASSWRDGDYEQYF.